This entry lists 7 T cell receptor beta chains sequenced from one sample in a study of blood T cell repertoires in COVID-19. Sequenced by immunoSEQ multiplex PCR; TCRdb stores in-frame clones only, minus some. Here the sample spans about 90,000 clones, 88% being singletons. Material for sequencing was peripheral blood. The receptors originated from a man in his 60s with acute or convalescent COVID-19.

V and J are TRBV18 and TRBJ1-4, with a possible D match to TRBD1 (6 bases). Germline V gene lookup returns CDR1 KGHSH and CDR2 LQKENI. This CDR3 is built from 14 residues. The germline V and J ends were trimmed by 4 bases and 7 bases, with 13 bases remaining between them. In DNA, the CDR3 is TGTGCCAGCTCACAAGGGGACAAGGTTGAAAAACTGTTTTTT. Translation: CASSQGDKVEKLFF.

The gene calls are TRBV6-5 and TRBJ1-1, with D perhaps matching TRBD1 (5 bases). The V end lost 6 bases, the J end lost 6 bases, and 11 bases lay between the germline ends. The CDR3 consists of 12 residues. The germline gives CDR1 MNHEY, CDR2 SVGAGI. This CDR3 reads CASSPTGAEAFF. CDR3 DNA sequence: TGTGCCAGCAGCCCCACAGGAGCTGAAGCTTTCTTT.

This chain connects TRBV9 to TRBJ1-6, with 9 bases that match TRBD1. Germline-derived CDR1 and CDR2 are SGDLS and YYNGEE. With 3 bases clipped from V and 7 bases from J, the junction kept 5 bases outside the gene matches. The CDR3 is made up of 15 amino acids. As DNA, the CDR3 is TGTGCCAGCAGCGCTTATACAGGGGGCAATTCACCCCTCCACTTT. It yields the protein CASSAYTGGNSPLHF.

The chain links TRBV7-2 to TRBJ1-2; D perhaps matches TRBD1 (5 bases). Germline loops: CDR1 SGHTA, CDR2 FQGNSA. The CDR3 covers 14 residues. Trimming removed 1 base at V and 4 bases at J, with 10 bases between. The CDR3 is CASSLEGQIYGYTF. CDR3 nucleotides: TGTGCCAGCAGCTTAGAGGGGCAGATCTATGGCTACACCTTC.

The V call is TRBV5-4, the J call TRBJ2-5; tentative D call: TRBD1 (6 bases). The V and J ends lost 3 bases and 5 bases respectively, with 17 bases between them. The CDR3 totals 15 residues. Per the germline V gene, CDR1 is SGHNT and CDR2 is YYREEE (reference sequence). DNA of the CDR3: TGTGCCAGCAGCTCGGCCAGGGGCCTTGGTGAGACCCAGTACTTC. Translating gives CASSSARGLGETQYF. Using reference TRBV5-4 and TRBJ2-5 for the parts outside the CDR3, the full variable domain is ETGVTQSPTHLIKTRGQQVTLRCSSQSGHNTVSWYQQALGQGPQFIFQYYREEENGRGNFPPRFSGLQFPNYSSELNVNALELDDSALYLCASSSARGLGETQYFGPGTRLLVL.

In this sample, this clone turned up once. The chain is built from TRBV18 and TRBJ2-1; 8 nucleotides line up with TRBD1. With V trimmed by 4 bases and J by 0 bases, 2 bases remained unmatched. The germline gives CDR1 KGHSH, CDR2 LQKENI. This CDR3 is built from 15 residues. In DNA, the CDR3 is TGTGCCAGCTCACACGGACAGGGCTCCTACAATGAGCAGTTCTTC. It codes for CASSHGQGSYNEQFF.

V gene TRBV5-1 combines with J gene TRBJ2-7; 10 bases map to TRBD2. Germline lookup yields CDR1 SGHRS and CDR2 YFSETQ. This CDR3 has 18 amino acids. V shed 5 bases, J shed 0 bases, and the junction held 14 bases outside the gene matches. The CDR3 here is CASRLARGLADSSYEQYF. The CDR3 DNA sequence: TGCGCCAGCAGGCTGGCCCGCGGACTAGCGGATTCCTCCTACGAGCAGTACTTC.